This note documents a single T cell receptor beta chain sequence. Germline V gene sequence: CDR1 MNHEY, CDR2 SVGAGI. This CDR3 contains 16 residues. Trimming removed 0 bases from V and 4 bases from J, with 16 bases in between. In the original workflow: Cell counts per sample came from amplifying reference gene primers. The repertoire was sequenced with immunoSEQ multiplex PCR; TCRdb's copy has only in-frame clones and lacks some. Clone size and V and J calls were adopted from that table, with D and trimming inferred from the DNA. Of under 55,000 clones listed, around 85% are singletons. The data originate from a study of blood T cell repertoires in COVID-19. Overall study: The analysed material was cDNA or gDNA that came from T cells, B-cell-depleted T cells, or PBMCs.

J is TRBJ2-7 and V is TRBV6-5, with a weak D call TRBD1 (5 bases). The sample comprised peripheral blood. This TCR was recovered from a human donor in a cohort sampled during active COVID-19. Here the CDR3 DNA reads TGTGCCAGCAGTTACTCACCCCTGGCAGGGATGTACGAGCAGTACTTC. Protein sequence: CASSYSPLAGMYEQYF.